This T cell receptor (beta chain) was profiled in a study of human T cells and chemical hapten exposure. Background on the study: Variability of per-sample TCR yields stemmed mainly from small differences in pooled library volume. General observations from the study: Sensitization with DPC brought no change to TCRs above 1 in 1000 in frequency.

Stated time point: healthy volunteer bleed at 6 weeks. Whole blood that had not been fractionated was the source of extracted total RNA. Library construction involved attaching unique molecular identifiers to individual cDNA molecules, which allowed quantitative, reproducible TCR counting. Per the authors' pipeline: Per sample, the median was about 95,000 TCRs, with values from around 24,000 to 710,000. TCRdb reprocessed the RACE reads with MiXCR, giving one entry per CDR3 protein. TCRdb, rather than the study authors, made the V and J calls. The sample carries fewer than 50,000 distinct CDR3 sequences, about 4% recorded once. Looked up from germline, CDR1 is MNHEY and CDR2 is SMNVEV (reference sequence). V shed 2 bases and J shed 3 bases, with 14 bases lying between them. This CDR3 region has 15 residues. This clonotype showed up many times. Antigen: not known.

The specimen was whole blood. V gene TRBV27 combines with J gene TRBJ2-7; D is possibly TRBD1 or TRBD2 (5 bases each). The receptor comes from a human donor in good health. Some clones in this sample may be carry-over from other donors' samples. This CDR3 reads CASSLAGTVVYEQYF. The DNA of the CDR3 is TGTGCCAGCAGTTTAGCCGGGACCGTAGTCTACGAGCAGTACTTC.